One sample yielded the 10 T cell receptor beta chains listed below, sequenced in a study of beta chain features in type 1 diabetes. Isolated RNA was reverse transcribed in full, so expressed TCRB transcripts were sequenced. Profiled with immunoSEQ multiplex PCR; TCRdb holds only in-frame clones, not every one. The sample has around 350,000 clones, roughly 13% seen once. The sequenced sample was naive CD4+ T cells from blood. These receptors all come from a man aged 18-30 years in good health.

This chain uses TRBV7-3 with TRBJ2-2; the D is unclear. CDR1 and CDR2 from the germline V gene are SGHTA and FQGTGA. CDR3 length: 13 residues. Between the trimmed V and J ends, which lost 2 bases and 3 bases, there was a span of 4 bases. The CDR3 region is CASSLADTGELFF. DNA for the CDR3: TGTGCCAGCAGCTTAGCGGACACCGGGGAGCTGTTTTTT.

V usage is TRBV30 and J usage is TRBJ1-4, with D maybe TRBD1 (5 bases). CDR3 size: 15 residues. Germline V lookup: CDR1 GTSNPN, CDR2 SVGIG (reference sequence). V was cut by 1 base and J by 5 bases, with 14 bases left in between. This CDR3 is CAWSDGHGKNEKLFF. CDR3 nucleotides: TGTGCCTGGAGTGACGGACACGGCAAAAATGAAAAACTGTTTTTT.

The J gene is TRBJ1-5, the V gene TRBV19, with D possibly TRBD1 on 5 matching bases. The germline gives CDR1 LNHDA, CDR2 SQIVND (reference sequence). Between the trimmed V and J ends, which lost 10 bases and 0 bases, there was a span of 16 bases. The CDR3 has 15 amino acids. CDR3 nucleotide sequence: TGTGCCACCCATAATTCAGGGATTAGCAATCAGCCCCAGCATTTT. This translates into CATHNSGISNQPQHF.

This chain joins TRBV6-1 and TRBJ2-7; 8 bases agree with TRBD2. The germline V gene has CDR1 MNHNS and CDR2 SASEGT. J lost 2 bases, V lost 6 bases, and 9 bases had no gene match. The CDR3 extends over 15 amino acids. The CDR3 reads CASRSTSGTTYEQYF. Written as DNA, the CDR3 is TGTGCCAGCAGGTCTACTAGCGGAACTACCTACGAGCAGTACTTC.

The chain couples TRBV9 to TRBJ2-1, with TRBD1 matching over 9 bases. The CDR3 contains 15 residues. CDR1 is SGDLS, CDR2 YYNGEE, per germline. With V trimmed by 4 bases and J by 6 bases, 8 bases remained unmatched. The DNA for the CDR3 is TGTGCCAGCAGCCTAACCGGGACAGGGCCCAATGAGCAGTTCTTC. The encoded protein is CASSLTGTGPNEQFF.

There are a few counts of this clone. This chain connects TRBV4-2 to TRBJ2-1, with TRBD1 as a possible D gene (5 bases). The CDR3 has 14 residues. Germline CDR1 LGHNA, CDR2 YNFKEQ. V was trimmed by 3 bases and J by 4 bases, leaving 10 bases between them. The CDR3 is CASSQITGYNEQFF. The CDR3 bases are TGTGCCAGCAGCCAGATAACAGGATACAATGAGCAGTTCTTC.

This chain links TRBV7-2 with TRBJ1-3, with 7 positions matching TRBD1. CDR3 size: 14 residues. Per germline, CDR1 SGHTA and CDR2 FQGNSA. Losses at the gene ends were 6 bases for V and 2 bases for J; bases not matched to a gene: 4. CDR3 coding DNA: TGTGCCAGCAGACCGCAGGGGGCTGGAAACACCATATATTTT. Translating it yields CASRPQGAGNTIYF.

This clone has only a few counts. This chain links TRBV10-3 with TRBJ2-5, with TRBD1 matching 9 bases. CDR1 is ENHRY and CDR2 is SYGVKD in the germline V gene. The junction had 13 bases not matched to a gene; V was cut back by 10 bases and J by 4 bases. The CDR3 covers 15 residues. This chain's CDR3 is CATRTRDRALETQYF. Here the CDR3 DNA reads TGTGCCACCAGAACCCGGGACAGGGCCCTAGAGACCCAGTACTTC.

The sample holds a few counts of this clone. V and J are TRBV28 and TRBJ2-7; tentatively, D is TRBD1 (6 bases). The CDR3 spans 14 residues. The V end lost 6 bases, the J end lost 6 bases, and 18 bases lay between the germline ends. Germline CDR1 and CDR2: MDHEN and SYDVKM. CDR3 coding DNA: TGTGCCAGCAGCCGGCTTCGGGGACACGGCGAGCAGTACTTC. Encoded protein: CASSRLRGHGEQYF. The whole variable domain, filled in from reference TRBV28 and TRBJ2-7, reads DVKVTQSSRYLVKRTGEKVFLECVQDMDHENMFWYRQDPGLGLRLIYFSYDVKMKEKGDIPEGYSVSREKKERFSLILESASTNQTSMYLCASSRLRGHGEQYFGPGTRLTVT.

This clone has only a few counts. The V and J genes are TRBV28 and TRBJ2-2; TRBD1 agrees at 10 bases. CDR3 size: 16 residues. Germline V CDR1 and CDR2: MDHEN, SYDVKM. Trimming cost V 5 bases and J 3 bases; bases outside gene matches: 6. CDR3 coding DNA: TGTGCCAGCAGTACAACCGGGACAGGGGACACCGGGGAGCTGTTTTTT. This codes for CASSTTGTGDTGELFF.